Detailed here is one T cell receptor beta chain. Its specificity is not known. The data belong to a study of blood T cells in healthy people across ages. V lost 5 bases and J lost 5, with 18 bases in between. The CDR3 extends over 15 amino acids. Germline-derived CDR1 and CDR2 are SNHLY and FYNNEI. With a J-beta primer mix and a sample-barcoded 5' primer, a second PCR ran about 7 to 12 cycles. Template switching added a 12-random-nucleotide identifier to every cDNA molecule. TCRdb reanalysed the 5' RACE reads using MiXCR and keeps one entry per CDR3 protein. The profile shows more than 450,000 distinct CDR3 sequences, approximately 26% of them singletons. Study results and caveats: Both higher diversity and more naive CD4+ cells marked long-lived donors when set against aged donors.

The sample was also linked to a second study, of T cells of mothers and their children.

The receptor was derived from a boy aged 2-15 years in good health. V gene TRBV2 combines with J gene TRBJ1-2; D is possibly TRBD1 (5 bases). Sequencing was done on a sample of blood. DNA of the CDR3: TGTGCCAGCAGTCCCGTCAGGGCTGGAACGTATGGCTACACCTTC. Its translation: CASSPVRAGTYGYTF.